These 14 T cell receptor beta chains were sequenced from one sample in a study of graft-versus-host responses after intestinal transplantation (dated by TCRdb to about 2021). What this sample's time point label stands for: cells obtained before transplantation from donor or recipient. What these receptors recognize is not known. Library preparation was by the immunoSEQ multiplex PCR assay. TCRdb mirrors the immuneACCESS table, restricted to in-frame sequences. Some clones are absent from its copies; in checked studies, under half trace to an unresolved V gene, and the reason for the others is unknown. The sample data list roughly 100,000 clones, and roughly 93% of these were observed just once. The top ten clones comprise under 1.5% of the sample. The specimen was unstimulated CD8+ T cells sorted from spleen or lymph node cells, collected before intestinal transplant. The source is a human donor who received an intestinal transplant.

This chain links TRBV19 with TRBJ2-1; perhaps TRBD1 as D (6 bases). The CDR3 spans 14 residues. From germline, CDR1 is LNHDA and CDR2 SQIVND (reference sequence). V dropped 3 bases and J dropped 4 bases, with 10 bases sitting between them. CDR3: CASSILGAYNEQFF. DNA of the CDR3: TGTGCCAGTAGTATCCTGGGGGCTTACAATGAGCAGTTCTTC. Combining the CDR3 with reference TRBV19 and TRBJ2-1 gives the whole variable domain DGGITQSPKYLFRKEGQNVTLSCEQNLNHDAMYWYRQDPGQGLRLIYYSQIVNDFQKGDIAEGYSVSREKKESFPLTVTSAQKNPTAFYLCASSILGAYNEQFFGPGTRLTVL.

This chain links TRBV9 with TRBJ1-5; D call uncertain. This CDR3 is 14 amino acids long. In germline, CDR1 is SGDLS, CDR2 YYNGEE. Trimming removed 0 bases from V and 5 bases from J, with 9 bases in between. The CDR3 DNA reads TGTGCCAGCAGCGTAGGGGATTCATATCAGCCCCAGCATTTT. Translating gives CASSVGDSYQPQHF. Complete variable domain (other parts from reference TRBV9 and TRBJ1-5): DSGVTQTPKHLITATGQRVTLRCSPRSGDLSVYWYQQSLDQGLQFLIQYYNGEERAKGNILERFSAQQFPDLHSELNLSSLELGDSALYFCASSVGDSYQPQHFGDGTRLSIL.

This chain uses TRBV23-1 with TRBJ2-2; 11 bases line up with TRBD1. TRBV23-1 counts as an open reading frame of uncertain function. This CDR3 comprises 18 residues. V lost 6 bases to trimming and J lost 4 bases; unmatched junction nucleotides: 13. This chain's CDR3 is CASSQIGGQGASTGELFF. CDR3 nucleotide sequence: TGCGCCAGCAGCCAAATTGGCGGACAGGGGGCGAGCACCGGGGAGCTGTTTTTT.

The genes are TRBV20-1 and TRBJ1-2; tentatively, D is TRBD1 (6 bases). V lost 7 bases and J lost 8, with 14 bases in between. The CDR3 sequence is 11 residues long. Germline CDR1 DFQATT, CDR2 SNEGSKA (reference sequence). CDR3 protein: CSGRAGEGYTF. The CDR3 DNA reads TGCAGTGGGAGGGCAGGGGAGGGCTACACCTTC.

V usage is TRBV18 and J usage is TRBJ2-7; possible D gene TRBD1, 6 bases. Germline CDR1 reads KGHSH; CDR2 reads LQKENI. The V gene lost 2 bases and the J gene lost 2 bases, with 13 bases spanning the gap. CDR3 size: 15 residues. The CDR3: CASSPNSGQTYEQYF. The CDR3 nucleotides are TGTGCCAGCTCACCAAACTCCGGACAGACCTACGAGCAGTACTTC.

This clone was seen only a few times. V usage is TRBV19 and J usage is TRBJ2-2; 7 bases fit TRBD2. Unmatched junction bases numbered 9, after V lost 6 bases and J lost 11 bases. The CDR3 spans 13 residues. Per the germline V gene, CDR1 is LNHDA and CDR2 is SQIVND (reference sequence). CDR3 amino acids: CASSPGTTTELFF. The CDR3 DNA reads as TGTGCCAGTAGCCCAGGGACTACCACAGAGCTGTTTTTT.

The chain is built from TRBV4-1 and TRBJ1-1; tentative D call: TRBD1 (5 bases). The CDR3 spans 17 residues. Per germline, CDR1 MGHRA and CDR2 YSYEKL. V was trimmed by 2 bases and J by 2 bases, leaving 18 bases between them. The CDR3 spells CASSQSTTGARNTEAFF. In DNA form, the CDR3 reads TGCGCCAGCAGCCAATCCACGACCGGGGCGCGTAACACTGAAGCTTTCTTT.

In this sample, this clone turned up once. The chain couples TRBV6-1 to TRBJ1-5, with D unclear. CDR1 and CDR2 (germline): MNHNS, SASEGT. The V end lost 0 bases, the J end lost 5 bases, and 5 bases lay between the germline ends. This CDR3 region has 13 residues. CDR3 bases: TGTGCCAGCAGTGAAGCTCCATATCAGCCCCAGCATTTT. It codes for CASSEAPYQPQHF.

V usage is TRBV5-6 and J usage is TRBJ1-2; 8 bases fit TRBD1. Germline-derived CDR1 and CDR2 are SGHDT and YYEEEE. After removal of 0 bases from V and 4 bases from J, the junction contained 8 bases not matched to a gene. This CDR3 has 16 amino acids. Here the CDR3 reads CASSLAATGGSYGYTF. In nucleotides, the CDR3 is TGTGCCAGCAGCTTGGCCGCAACAGGGGGAAGCTATGGCTACACCTTC. Using reference TRBV5-6 and TRBJ1-2 for the parts outside the CDR3, the full variable domain is DAGVTQSPTHLIKTRGQQVTLRCSPKSGHDTVSWYQQALGQGPQFIFQYYEEEERQRGNFPDRFSGHQFPNYSSELNVNALLLGDSALYLCASSLAATGGSYGYTFGSGTRLTVV.

The CDR3 DNA sequence: TGTGCCAGCAGCTTAGATCGACAGGGCCTCGAACCCCAGCATTTT. Residues: CASSLDRQGLEPQHF. The chain is built from TRBV11-2 and TRBJ1-5; 7 bases are a match to TRBD1. From germline, CDR1 is SGHAT and CDR2 FQNNGV. V was pared by 0 bases and J by 10 bases, with 9 bases of the junction left unmatched. The CDR3 runs 15 residues.

This chain links TRBV27 with TRBJ1-5; D is uncertain. V dropped 8 bases and J dropped 7 bases, with 18 bases sitting between them. Germline V lookup: CDR1 MNHEY, CDR2 SMNVEV (reference sequence). CDR3 length: 14 residues. CDR3 sequence reads: CASASAATGQPQHF. CDR3 DNA: TGTGCCAGCGCATCAGCGGCAACTGGACAGCCCCAGCATTTT.

The J gene is TRBJ2-2, the V gene TRBV7-6; 7 bases are a match to TRBD1. Trimming removed 6 bases from V and 3 bases from J; junction bases left unmatched: 7. The CDR3 extends over 15 amino acids. The V gene's germline CDR1 is SGHVS and CDR2 FNYEAQ. CDR3 DNA sequence: TGTGCCAGCAGGGATGAGGGGGCGCACACCGGGGAGCTGTTTTTT. Protein sequence: CASRDEGAHTGELFF.

V and J are TRBV11-2 and TRBJ1-1; D is undetermined. CDR3 length: 17 amino acids. Germline V gene data show CDR1 as SGHAT and CDR2 as FQNNGV. V lost 5 bases and J 3 bases, leaving 22 bases between the germline ends. The CDR3 sequence: CASSPPPPNTIYTEAFF. For the CDR3, the DNA is TGTGCCAGCAGCCCTCCCCCGCCTAACACTATCTACACTGAAGCTTTCTTT.

The gene calls are TRBV7-8 and TRBJ1-3; D unresolved. V lost 5 bases and J lost 2, with 16 bases in between. From germline, CDR1 is SGHVS and CDR2 FQNEAQ. This CDR3 has 16 amino acids. CDR3 residues: CASSAAAWDAGNTIYF. The CDR3 bases are TGTGCCAGCAGCGCGGCGGCGTGGGATGCTGGAAACACCATATATTTT.